This T cell receptor beta chain was recorded in a study of Ad26.COV2.S vaccination and SARS-CoV-2 variants. The study's findings and limits: The analyses of TCR breadth and depth may have understated the size of total T cell responses.

Libraries were prepared by immunoSEQ multiplex PCR; TCRdb keeps only in-frame clonotypes and omits some of them. The profile shows around 380,000 clones, roughly nine tenths of them singletons. The CDR3 has 17 residues. The ends lost 5 bases at V and 1 base at J; junction bases unmatched: 6. Germline-derived CDR1 and CDR2 are MNHEY and SMNVEV (reference sequence). The treatment here: 15 to 20 received Ad26.COV2.S at low or high dose, single or two shots; 5 received placebo; per-sample allocation not given. Collection of samples fell on day 63 after the first vaccine or placebo injection. About this clone: Antigen: not known.

The source was peripheral blood, collected in a trial of Ad26.COV2.S vaccine versus placebo. The chain joins TRBV27 to TRBJ2-2; 11 nucleotides match TRBD2. The TCR sequence derives from a person between 18 and 65 years old who received the Ad26.COV2.S COVID-19 vaccine or a placebo. This CDR3 reads CASSTLAGGQNTGELFF. The CDR3 DNA sequence: TGTGCCAGCAGTACTCTAGCGGGGGGACAGAACACCGGGGAGCTGTTTTTT.